This T cell receptor beta chain was found in a study of cytomegalovirus exposure and HLA in healthy donors. PCR was performed using 60 Vbeta and 13 Jbeta primers. Sequencing was performed with immunoSEQ multiplex PCR; in TCRdb, only in-frame clones are kept and a portion is missing. The sample consists of about 150,000 clones, 84% of them appearing once. After removal of 9 bases from V and 4 bases from J, the junction contained 2 bases not matched to a gene. The CDR3 covers 12 residues. The germline CDR1 and CDR2 sequences are LGHNT and FRNRAP. This chain uses TRBV12-5 with TRBJ2-1; 8 bases agree with TRBD2. The receptor was derived from a man between 18 and 35 years old in good health and CMV-seronegative. Material: PBMCs. This CDR3 is CASGGAYNEQFF. CDR3 bases: TGTGCTAGCGGGGGGGCGTACAATGAGCAGTTCTTC.